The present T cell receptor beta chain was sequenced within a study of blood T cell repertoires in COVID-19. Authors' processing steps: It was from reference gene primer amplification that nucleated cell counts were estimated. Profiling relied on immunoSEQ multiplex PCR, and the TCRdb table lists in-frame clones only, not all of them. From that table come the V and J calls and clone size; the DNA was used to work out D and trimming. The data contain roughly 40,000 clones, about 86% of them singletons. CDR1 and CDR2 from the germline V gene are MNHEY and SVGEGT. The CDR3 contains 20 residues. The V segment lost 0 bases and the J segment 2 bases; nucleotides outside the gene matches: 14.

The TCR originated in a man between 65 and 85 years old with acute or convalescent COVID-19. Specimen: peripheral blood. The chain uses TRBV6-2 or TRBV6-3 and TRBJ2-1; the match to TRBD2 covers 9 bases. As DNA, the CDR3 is TGTGCCAGCAGTTACTCCCATGGGGTAGTAGCGGGGGAAACCTACAATGAGCAGTTCTTC. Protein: CASSYSHGVVAGETYNEQFF.